This T cell receptor beta chain was identified in a study of control samples from healthy donors and cancer patients. The data were produced by immunoSEQ multiplex PCR, yet TCRdb's version contains in-frame clones alone and is incomplete. Of around 120,000 clones in the sample, just over 90% are singletons; the top ten hold approximately 1.7%. Germline trimming cut 6 bases from V and 0 bases from J; bases unmatched to any gene: 8. Germline assignment: CDR1 SGHDT and CDR2 YYEEEE. The CDR3 extends over 16 amino acids. This receptor was obtained from a man in his fifties or sixties with head and neck cancer. The sequencing input was PBMCs. The chain links TRBV5-6 to TRBJ2-1; 8 nucleotides align to TRBD1. CDR3 nucleotide sequence: TGTGCCAGCAACCTAAACAGGGGGATCTCCTACAATGAGCAGTTCTTC. This codes for CASNLNRGISYNEQFF. The entire variable domain, with the rest obtained from reference TRBV5-6 and TRBJ2-1, is as follows: DAGVTQSPTHLIKTRGQQVTLRCSPKSGHDTVSWYQQALGQGPQFIFQYYEEEERQRGNFPDRFSGHQFPNYSSELNVNALLLGDSALYLCASNLNRGISYNEQFFGPGTRLTVL.